This entry features one T cell receptor beta chain sequence. Clones were read by immunoSEQ multiplex PCR, and TCRdb kept only the in-frame ones, dropping some. The sample yields some 58,000 clones, about 93% seen once. The data are from a study of technical replicates of blood from a few donors. CDR3 size: 12 residues. The V gene lost 1 base and the J gene lost 5 bases, with 6 bases spanning the gap. The V gene's germline CDR1 is SGHAT and CDR2 FQNNGV. The TCR originated in a human donor in good health. The chain joins TRBV11-2 to TRBJ2-7, with D uncertain. The sample taken for sequencing was T cells isolated from PBMCs. CDR3 residues: CASSLARDEQYF. CDR3 bases: TGTGCCAGCAGCTTAGCTCGGGACGAGCAGTACTTC.